This T cell receptor (beta chain) was obtained from a study of vaccination and CD4 T cells after COVID-19. At the level of the study: With a range of 35 to 161, the median interval from diagnosis to drawing post-COVID samples was 101 days. Findings of the study overall: The great majority, 304 of 307 vaccine-specific clones, proved spike mono-reactive in convalescent patients.

Remarks on this clonotype: Its antigen is not known.

Once obtained from cultured CD4+ T cells, the DNA was sequenced using the Oncomine TCR Beta short-read assay. Using its own MiXCR run on the PCR reads, TCRdb lists one record per CDR3 protein. The data hold 20,000 to 25,000 distinct CDR3 sequences, with under 65% observed a single time. Germline lookup yields CDR1 DFQATT and CDR2 SNEGSKA (reference sequence). The CDR3 is made up of 13 amino acids. Deletions cut 4 bases from V and 4 bases from J, with 14 bases between. Treatment denoted: roughly 11-day PBMC culture with coronavirus spike peptide pools or control peptides (ViraFEST assay). This sample comprised CD4+ T cells from blood, cultured in vitro, obtained after SARS-CoV-2 vaccination. The clonotype originates from a human donor who received a COVID-19 vaccine. The chain is built from TRBV20-1 and TRBJ2-7; either TRBD1 or TRBD2 may fit D (5 bases each). The CDR3 DNA reads TGCAGTGCTAAGGGACCAATACAATACGAGCAGTACTTC. It yields the protein CSAKGPIQYEQYF.